This T cell receptor (beta chain) was sequenced for a study of blood T cell repertoires in COVID-19. Germline lookup yields CDR1 LGHDT and CDR2 YNNKEL (reference sequence). The V and J ends lost 1 base and 6 bases respectively, with 12 bases between them. The CDR3 has 14 amino acids. Original handling: By means of reference gene primer amplification, nucleated cell counts were estimated. Produced via immunoSEQ multiplex PCR; TCRdb's table is partial and in-frame only. That table gives V, J and clone size, and the DNA gave D and trimming. The sample includes around 480,000 clones, around 88% of them seen just once. One Seattle source followed patients from active infection through their disease course.

Sequencing input: peripheral blood. This clonotype was sampled from a woman between 45 and 65 years old with COVID-19, enrolled during active disease. The chain has TRBV3-1 (or the pseudogene TRBV3-2) and TRBJ1-1; possible D gene TRBD1, 6 bases. The CDR3 region has the DNA TGTGCCAGCAGCCAAGGGGAACAGGGAGCTGAAGCTTTCTTT. Amino acid sequence: CASSQGEQGAEAFF.